The clone carrying this T cell receptor beta chain was detected a few times. Indicated time point: newly diagnosed GD, antithyroid drugs for less than 3 months. Making the TCR library involved RNA that had been extracted from PBMCs. CDR3 regions were amplified by Arm-PCR using iRepertoire HTBI primers to build TCR beta libraries. Original analysis: Across samples, 60 to 75 TRBV and 14 TRBJ segments were found. TCRdb recomputed calls from the multiplex PCR reads with MiXCR, one row per CDR3 protein. The V and J calls were determined by TCRdb, not by the authors. The sample lists more than 300,000 distinct CDR3 sequences, roughly 16% seen once, with around 20% in the top ten. The sample is drawn from a study of regulatory T cells in long-lasting Graves disease. Overall study context: Recently diagnosed Graves' patients had received antithyroid drugs for under 3 months.

The same data also contributed to another study, on T cells in Graves' hyperthyroidism and ophthalmopathy.

The clonotype comes from a young woman with Graves disease. The sequenced sample was peripheral blood mononuclear cells (PBMCs), obtained at new diagnosis, from a patient treated with antithyroid drugs.

CDR3 loop: CASSFGRTGTRNSPLHF. In DNA, the CDR3 is TGTGCCAGCAGTTTTGGAAGGACAGGGACGCGCAATTCACCCCTCCACTTT. The chain combines TRBV12-3 or TRBV12-4 with TRBJ1-6; the match to TRBD1 covers 8 bases. The CDR3 covers 17 residues. Trimming removed 3 bases from V and 7 bases from J; junction bases left unmatched: 11.